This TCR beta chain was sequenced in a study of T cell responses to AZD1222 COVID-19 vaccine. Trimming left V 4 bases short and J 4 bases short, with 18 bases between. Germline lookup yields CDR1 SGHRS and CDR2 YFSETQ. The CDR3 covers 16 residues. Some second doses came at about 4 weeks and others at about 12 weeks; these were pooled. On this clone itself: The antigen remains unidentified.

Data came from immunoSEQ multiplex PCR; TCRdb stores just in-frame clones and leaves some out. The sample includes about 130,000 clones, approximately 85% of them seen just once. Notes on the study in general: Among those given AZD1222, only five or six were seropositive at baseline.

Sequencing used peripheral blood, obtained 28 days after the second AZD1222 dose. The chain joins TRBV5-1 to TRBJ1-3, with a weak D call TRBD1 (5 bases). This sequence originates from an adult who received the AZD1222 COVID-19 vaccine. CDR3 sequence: CASSATTGYSGNTIYF. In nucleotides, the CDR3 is TGCGCCAGCAGCGCTACAACAGGTTACTCGGGAAACACCATATATTTT.